Presented here are 2 T cell receptor beta chains from one specimen sequenced in a study of T cells in Graves' hyperthyroidism and ophthalmopathy. The TCR beta CDR3 regions underwent amplification using RNA transcripts as the source. HTBI primers drove first-round RT-PCR of the TCR CDR3. TCRdb redid the calling of the multiplex PCR reads with MiXCR, one entry per CDR3 protein. Here the sample spans about 400,000 distinct CDR3 sequences, roughly 13% being singletons. The sequencing input was blood. All receptors come from a woman aged 18-35 years with Graves' hyperthyroidism.

In this sample, this clonotype turned up a few times. The V call is TRBV7-2, the J call TRBJ2-5; the D gene is possibly TRBD1 (6 bases). Germline V CDR1 and CDR2: SGHTA, FQGNSA. V shed 5 bases and J shed 4 bases, with 11 bases lying between them. The CDR3 totals 13 residues. CDR3 DNA sequence: TGTGCCAGCAGCCAACAGGGTAGAGAGACCCAGTACTTC. The encoded protein is CASSQQGRETQYF.

This clonotype was seen many times. The J gene is TRBJ2-4, the V gene TRBV2; D remains ambiguous. V shed 7 bases and J shed 3 bases, with 7 bases lying between them. Germline CDR1 reads SNHLY; CDR2 reads FYNNEI. This CDR3 contains 12 residues. Here the CDR3 reads CASMASKNIQYF. CDR3 nucleotides: TGTGCCAGCATGGCCAGCAAAAACATTCAGTACTTC.